A selection of T cell receptor beta chains follows, all from one sample in a study of blood T cell repertoires in COVID-19. The repertoire was sequenced with immunoSEQ multiplex PCR; TCRdb's copy has only in-frame clones and lacks some. Of roughly 340,000 clones in the sample, 75% to 90% are singletons; the top ten hold approximately 1%. Sequencing was performed on PBMCs or T cells enriched from blood (not recorded which). The receptors come from a man aged 18 to 35 who had recovered from COVID-19. The CDR3 runs from the conserved cysteine through the conserved F or W. A D gene is named only where the DNA matches it firmly. Clone size is shown for a subset of rows, as once, few, many or a class of expanded clone.

D gene,V gene,J gene,clone size,CDR3 protein,CDR3 DNA
TRBD1,TRBV15,TRBJ1-2,-,CATSREGWDSYGYTF,TGTGCCACCAGCAGAGAAGGGTGGGACAGCTATGGCTACACCTTC
-,TRBV4-3,TRBJ1-4,-,CASSQGGARANEKLFF,TGCGCCAGCAGCCAAGGCGGGGCTCGTGCTAATGAAAAACTGTTTTTT
TRBD2,TRBV9,TRBJ2-1,-,CASSVVGTSGNEQFF,TGTGCCAGCAGCGTAGTGGGGACTAGCGGGAATGAGCAGTTCTTC
-,TRBV7-9,TRBJ1-2,-,CASSHLQEFYGYTF,TGTGCCAGCAGCCACCTTCAGGAATTCTATGGCTACACCTTC
TRBD1,TRBV28,TRBJ1-2,once,CASSWTGAWGYTF,TGTGCCAGCAGTTGGACAGGGGCTTGGGGCTACACCTTC
TRBD1,TRBV5-5,TRBJ1-5,once,CASSTGTGGESNQPQHF,TGTGCCAGCAGCACCGGGACAGGGGGCGAGAGCAATCAGCCCCAGCATTTT
-,TRBV7-8,TRBJ1-5,-,CASSPSPNQPQHF,TGTGCCAGCAGCCCGAGCCCAAATCAGCCCCAGCATTTT
TRBD1,TRBV29-1,TRBJ1-2,few,CSVERDRVYGYTF,TGCAGCGTTGAACGTGACAGGGTTTATGGCTACACCTTC
TRBD1,TRBV9,TRBJ2-7,-,CASSPRAGTATGEQYF,TGTGCCAGCAGCCCCCGAGCCGGGACAGCCACAGGCGAGCAGTACTTC
TRBD1,TRBV29-1,TRBJ1-5,once,CSVGQGLGQPQHF,TGCAGCGTCGGACAGGGGCTGGGTCAGCCCCAGCATTTT
TRBD2,TRBV4-2,TRBJ2-1,-,CASSQEASGASNEQFF,TGTGCCAGCAGCCAAGAGGCTAGCGGGGCGTCGAATGAGCAGTTCTTC
-,TRBV21-1,TRBJ2-2,-,CASSLPSAGGPSNTGELFF,TGTGCCAGCAGCCTCCCCTCAGCGGGAGGCCCCTCGAACACCGGGGAGCTGTTTTTT
-,TRBV5-4,TRBJ1-3,-,CASSLGSGTGNTIYF,TGTGCCAGCAGCTTGGGGTCTGGGACAGGAAACACCATATATTTT
-,TRBV7-8,TRBJ1-4,-,CASSHNTGQLFF,TGTGCCAGCAGCCATAACACAGGTCAACTGTTTTTT
-,TRBV18,TRBJ1-1,-,CASSDQTGLTNTEAFF,TGTGCCAGCTCAGACCAGACGGGACTTACGAACACTGAAGCTTTCTTT
TRBD2,TRBV19,TRBJ2-7,-,CASSLRGVEQYF,TGTGCCAGTAGTCTCCGGGGGGTCGAGCAGTACTTC
-,TRBV5-4,TRBJ2-1,-,CASSNRRDWTYNEQFF,TGTGCCAGCAGCAACCGCCGGGACTGGACCTACAATGAGCAGTTCTTC
TRBD1,TRBV3-1/TRBV3-2,TRBJ2-7,once,CASSQVGQGSREQYF,TGTGCCAGCAGCCAAGTTGGACAGGGGAGTCGGGAGCAGTACTTC
-,TRBV5-1,TRBJ2-1,-,CASSLIQRASYNEQFF,TGCGCCAGCAGCTTGATCCAGCGGGCCTCCTACAATGAGCAGTTCTTC
TRBD1,TRBV13,TRBJ1-3,-,CASRQGQISGNTIYF,TGTGCCAGCCGACAGGGACAGATCTCTGGAAACACCATATATTTT
-,TRBV27,TRBJ1-2,-,CASSSFRGYGYTF,TGTGCCAGCAGTTCCTTCAGGGGTTATGGCTACACCTTC
TRBD1,TRBV7-9,TRBJ1-5,-,CASSTRDRDQPQHF,TGTGCCAGCAGCACCCGGGACAGGGATCAGCCCCAGCATTTT
-,TRBV7-9,TRBJ1-2,once,CASSLQGTNYGYTF,TGTGCCAGCAGCTTGCAGGGGACTAACTATGGCTACACCTTC
TRBD2,TRBV24-1,TRBJ2-1,-,CATSGSGTSYNEQFF,TGTGCCACCAGTGGTAGCGGGACCTCCTACAATGAGCAGTTCTTC
-,TRBV19,TRBJ1-1,-,CASSMTAGGSTEAFF,TGTGCCAGTAGTATGACGGCCGGGGGTAGCACTGAAGCTTTCTTT
TRBD2,TRBV5-4,TRBJ2-5,-,CASSLKSGRETQYF,TGTGCCAGCAGCTTGAAAAGCGGGAGAGAGACCCAGTACTTC
-,TRBV7-2,TRBJ1-2,-,CASSLGSGGGYYGYTF,TGTGCCAGCAGCTTAGGTTCCGGGGGAGGGTACTATGGCTACACCTTC